This T cell receptor (beta chain) was captured by sequencing in a study of cytomegalovirus exposure and HLA in healthy donors. Study-wide context: One earlier analysis, a look at 150 million to 200 million T cells, found approximately 120 million unique TCR beta sequences.

Healthy people donating bone marrow made up the donors. Donors were nominally healthy when sampled, though unrecorded immune exposures were likely. With regard to this clone: What it binds is not known.

The CDR3 covers 14 residues. V was cut by 3 bases and J by 3 bases, with 10 bases left in between. CDR1 LNHDA and CDR2 SQIVND come from the germline V gene (reference sequence). Study results and caveats: HLA alleles showed associations with 16,951 TCR beta sequences in a later analysis, at a 0.05 false discovery rate.

PCR primers comprised 60 Vbeta and 13 Jbeta primers. The repertoire was sequenced with immunoSEQ multiplex PCR; TCRdb's copy has only in-frame clones and lacks some. The table shows about 200,000 clones, with more than 65% occurring only once. Sequencing was performed on PBMCs. The sequence was obtained from a man aged 40-55 years in good health and CMV-seropositive. The V gene is TRBV19, the J gene TRBJ2-3, with D perhaps TRBD1 (6 bases). The chain's CDR3 is CASSILQGTDTQYF. In DNA form, the CDR3 reads TGTGCCAGTAGTATCCTACAGGGAACAGATACGCAGTATTTT.